A single sample gave rise to the 5 T cell receptor beta chains below, sequenced in a study of technical replicates of blood from a few donors. TCRdb's table, derived via immunoSEQ multiplex PCR, lists solely in-frame clones and lacks some. Here the sample spans about 79,000 clones, 94% being singletons. Sequencing used T cells isolated from PBMCs. The receptors here all came from a human donor in good health.

V and J are TRBV6-5 and TRBJ2-1; D perhaps matches TRBD1 (6 bases). The CDR3 length is 15 residues. Trimming left V 2 bases short and J 0 bases short, with 8 bases between. CDR1 is MNHEY and CDR2 is SVGAGI in the germline V gene. CDR3: CASSYRGSSYNEQFF. CDR3 sequence (DNA): TGTGCCAGCAGTTACAGGGGGAGCTCCTACAATGAGCAGTTCTTC.

The chain links TRBV28 to TRBJ1-5; D is uncertain. Per germline, CDR1 MDHEN and CDR2 SYDVKM. Trimming cost V 2 bases and J 0 bases, with 5 bases left between them. The CDR3 totals 14 residues. CDR3 sequence (DNA): TGTGCCAGCAGTTTACCCCATAGCAATCAGCCCCAGCATTTT. Translation: CASSLPHSNQPQHF.

This sequence joins TRBV19 and TRBJ2-1, with TRBD1 matching over 9 bases. The CDR3 contains 14 residues. The J segment lost 7 bases and the V segment lost 4 bases, leaving 5 bases of the junction unmatched. The V gene's germline CDR1 is LNHDA and CDR2 SQIVND (reference sequence). CDR3 protein: CASSKDRGGNEQFF. The CDR3 DNA reads TGTGCCAGTAGTAAGGACAGGGGTGGTAATGAGCAGTTCTTC.

The rearrangement uses TRBV5-1 and TRBJ1-5, with 7 bases identical to TRBD1. The J segment lost 6 bases and the V segment lost 4 bases, leaving 7 bases of the junction unmatched. The CDR3 length is 14 residues. The germline CDR1 and CDR2 sequences are SGHRS and YFSETQ. CDR3 in amino acids: CASSPDRPIQPQHF. The CDR3 DNA sequence: TGCGCCAGCAGCCCGGACAGGCCAATTCAGCCCCAGCATTTT. The complete variable domain, with remaining parts taken from reference TRBV5-1 and TRBJ1-5, reads KAGVTQTPRYLIKTRGQQVTLSCSPISGHRSVSWYQQTPGQGLQFLFEYFSETQRNKGNFPGRFSGRQFSNSRSEMNVSTLELGDSALYLCASSPDRPIQPQHFGDGTRLSIL.

This chain connects TRBV6-5 to TRBJ2-1; D unclear. The ends were cut back, 0 bases at V and 8 bases at J, with 11 bases in the middle. Germline CDR1 reads MNHEY; CDR2 reads SVGAGI. CDR3 length equals 14 residues. The CDR3 loop reads CASSYSSPGYEQFF. The CDR3 DNA reads TGTGCCAGCAGTTACTCGAGTCCTGGTTATGAGCAGTTCTTC.